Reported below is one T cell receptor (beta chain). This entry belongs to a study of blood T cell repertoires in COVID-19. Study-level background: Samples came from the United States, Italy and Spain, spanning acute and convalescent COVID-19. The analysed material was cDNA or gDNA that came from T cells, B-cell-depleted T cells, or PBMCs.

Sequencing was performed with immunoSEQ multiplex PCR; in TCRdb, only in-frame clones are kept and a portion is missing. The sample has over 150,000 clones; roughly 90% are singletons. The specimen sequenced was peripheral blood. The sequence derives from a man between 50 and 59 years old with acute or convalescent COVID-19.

Here the CDR3 reads CASSPRNSGANVLTF. In DNA form, the CDR3 reads TGTGCCAGCAGCCCCAGAAACTCTGGGGCCAACGTCCTGACTTTC. V gene TRBV4-2 combines with J gene TRBJ2-6; D remains unclear. The CDR3 has 15 residues. Looked up from germline, CDR1 is LGHNA and CDR2 is YNFKEQ. The V end lost 4 bases, the J end lost 0 bases, and 7 bases lay between the germline ends.